This T cell receptor (beta chain) comes out of a study of cytomegalovirus exposure and HLA in healthy donors. The CDR3 extends over 14 amino acids. In germline, CDR1 is SEHNR, CDR2 FQNEAQ (reference sequence). V was pared by 0 bases and J by 2 bases, with 8 bases between. Use of 60 Vbeta and 13 Jbeta primers characterized the PCR. Clones were sequenced by immunoSEQ multiplex PCR, and TCRdb holds only the in-frame ones, with some missing. Recorded for this sample: approximately 37,000 clones. Findings and caveats of the study: CMV serostatus was the only recorded immune exposure for donors. Reported performance of the classifier showed diagnosis of cytomegalovirus status with high specificity and sensitivity. A few chains tied to CMV proved CMV antigen-specific in vitro.

Comment on this clone: Its antigen remains unidentified.

The sequence came from a human donor in good health. The sequenced sample consisted of PBMCs. The chain employs TRBV7-9 and TRBJ2-7; no clear D gene. The CDR3 is CASSLAVAAYEQYF. In nucleotides, the CDR3 is TGTGCCAGCAGCTTAGCGGTGGCCGCCTACGAGCAGTACTTC.